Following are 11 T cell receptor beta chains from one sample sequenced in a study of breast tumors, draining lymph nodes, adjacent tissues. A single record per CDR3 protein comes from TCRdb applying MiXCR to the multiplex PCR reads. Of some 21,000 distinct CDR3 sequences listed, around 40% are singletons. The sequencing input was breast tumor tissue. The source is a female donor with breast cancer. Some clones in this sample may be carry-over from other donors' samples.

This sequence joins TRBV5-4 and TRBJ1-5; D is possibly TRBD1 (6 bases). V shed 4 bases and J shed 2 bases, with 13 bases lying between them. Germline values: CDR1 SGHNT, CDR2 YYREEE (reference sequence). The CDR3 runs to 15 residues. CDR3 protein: CASSIQGGGNQPQHF. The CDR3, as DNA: TGTGCCAGCAGCATACAGGGAGGTGGCAATCAGCCCCAGCATTTT.

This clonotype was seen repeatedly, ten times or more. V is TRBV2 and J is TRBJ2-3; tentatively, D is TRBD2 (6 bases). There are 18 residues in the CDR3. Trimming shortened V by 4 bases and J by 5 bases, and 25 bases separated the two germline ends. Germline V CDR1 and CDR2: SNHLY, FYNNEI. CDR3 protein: CASSVYNFFWGEIDTQYF. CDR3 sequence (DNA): TGTGCCAGCAGTGTTTATAATTTTTTCTGGGGGGAGATAGATACGCAGTATTTT.

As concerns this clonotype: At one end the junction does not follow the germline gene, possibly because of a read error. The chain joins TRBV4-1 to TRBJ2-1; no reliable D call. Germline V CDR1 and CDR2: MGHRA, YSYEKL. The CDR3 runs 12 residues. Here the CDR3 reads CASSQDSNEQFF. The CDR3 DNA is TGTGCCAGCAGCCAAGATAGCAATGAGCAGTTCTTC.

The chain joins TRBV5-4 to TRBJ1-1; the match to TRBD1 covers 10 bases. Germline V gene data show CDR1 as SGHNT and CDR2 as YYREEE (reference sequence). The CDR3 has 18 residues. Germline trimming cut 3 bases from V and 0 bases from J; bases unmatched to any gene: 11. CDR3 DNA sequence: TGTGCCAGCAGCTCCTATTTAGACAGGGGGCAACTGAACACTGAAGCTTTCTTT. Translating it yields CASSSYLDRGQLNTEAFF.

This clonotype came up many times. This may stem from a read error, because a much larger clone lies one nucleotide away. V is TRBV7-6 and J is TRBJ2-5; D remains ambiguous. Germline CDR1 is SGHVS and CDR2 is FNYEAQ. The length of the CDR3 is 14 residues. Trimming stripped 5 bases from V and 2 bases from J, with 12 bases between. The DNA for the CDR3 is TGTGCCAGCAGCCCCTCAGGCCTTCAAGAGACCCAGTACTTC. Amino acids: CASSPSGLQETQYF.

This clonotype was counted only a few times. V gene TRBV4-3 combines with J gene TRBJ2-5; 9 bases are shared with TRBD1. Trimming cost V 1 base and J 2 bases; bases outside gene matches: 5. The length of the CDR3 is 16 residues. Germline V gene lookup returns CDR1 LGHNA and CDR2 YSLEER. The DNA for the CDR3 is TGCGCCAGCAGCCAAGGAGGGGGACAGGGACAAGAGACCCAGTACTTC. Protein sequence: CASSQGGGQGQETQYF.

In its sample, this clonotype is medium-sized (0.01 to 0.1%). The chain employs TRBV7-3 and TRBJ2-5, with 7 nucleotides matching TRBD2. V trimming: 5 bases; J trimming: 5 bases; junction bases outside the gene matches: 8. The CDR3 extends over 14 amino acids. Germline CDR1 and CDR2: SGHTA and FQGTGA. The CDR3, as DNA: TGTGCCAGCAGCCCCGGGGGGATTCAGGAGACCCAGTACTTC. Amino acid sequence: CASSPGGIQETQYF.

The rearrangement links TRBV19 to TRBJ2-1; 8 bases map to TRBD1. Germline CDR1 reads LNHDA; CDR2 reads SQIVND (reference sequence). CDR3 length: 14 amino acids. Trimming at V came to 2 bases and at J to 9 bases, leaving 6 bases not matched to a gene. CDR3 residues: CASSIWQGAVEQFF. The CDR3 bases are TGTGCCAGTAGTATATGGCAGGGGGCGGTTGAGCAGTTCTTC.

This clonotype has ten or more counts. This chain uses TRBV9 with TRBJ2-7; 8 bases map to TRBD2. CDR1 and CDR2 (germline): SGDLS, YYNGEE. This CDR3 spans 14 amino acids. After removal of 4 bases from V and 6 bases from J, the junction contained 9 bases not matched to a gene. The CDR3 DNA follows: TGTGCCAGCAGCATCACCGGGACTAGGGGCGAGCAGTACTTC. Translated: CASSITGTRGEQYF.

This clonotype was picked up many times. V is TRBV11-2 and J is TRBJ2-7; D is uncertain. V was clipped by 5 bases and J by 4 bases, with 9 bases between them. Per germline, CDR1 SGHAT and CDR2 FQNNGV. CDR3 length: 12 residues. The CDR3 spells CASSTLQYEQYF. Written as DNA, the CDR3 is TGTGCCAGCAGCACCCTTCAGTACGAGCAGTACTTC. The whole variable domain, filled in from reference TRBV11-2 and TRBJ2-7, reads EAGVAQSPRYKIIEKRQSVAFWCNPISGHATLYWYQQILGQGPKLLIQFQNNGVVDDSQLPKDRFSAERLKGVDSTLKIQPAKLEDSAVYLCASSTLQYEQYFGPGTRLTVT.

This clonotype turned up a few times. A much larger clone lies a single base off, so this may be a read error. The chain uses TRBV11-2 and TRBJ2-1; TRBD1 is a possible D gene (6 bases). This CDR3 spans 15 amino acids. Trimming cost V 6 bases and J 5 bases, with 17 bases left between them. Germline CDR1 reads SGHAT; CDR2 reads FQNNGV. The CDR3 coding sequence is TGTGCCAGCAGGTTCCCTGGGCGGACAGACAATGAGCAGTTCTTC. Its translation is CASRFPGRTDNEQFF.